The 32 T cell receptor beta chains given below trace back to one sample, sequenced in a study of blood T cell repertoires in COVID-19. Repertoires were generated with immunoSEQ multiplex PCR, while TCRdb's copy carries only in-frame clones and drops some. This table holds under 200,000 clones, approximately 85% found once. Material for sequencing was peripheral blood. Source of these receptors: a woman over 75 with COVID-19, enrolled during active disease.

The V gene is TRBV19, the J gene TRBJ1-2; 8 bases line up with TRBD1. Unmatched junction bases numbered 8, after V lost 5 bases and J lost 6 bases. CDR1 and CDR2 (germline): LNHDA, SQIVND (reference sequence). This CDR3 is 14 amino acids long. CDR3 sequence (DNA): TGTGCCAGTAGTGTAGGACAGGGTTTCGATGGCTACACCTTC. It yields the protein CASSVGQGFDGYTF.

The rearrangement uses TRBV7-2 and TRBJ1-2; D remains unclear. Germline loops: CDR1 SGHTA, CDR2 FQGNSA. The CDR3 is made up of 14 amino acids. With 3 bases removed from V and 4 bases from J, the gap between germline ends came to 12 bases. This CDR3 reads CASSLEYSGYGYTF. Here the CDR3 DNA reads TGTGCCAGCAGCTTGGAGTATTCGGGCTATGGCTACACCTTC.

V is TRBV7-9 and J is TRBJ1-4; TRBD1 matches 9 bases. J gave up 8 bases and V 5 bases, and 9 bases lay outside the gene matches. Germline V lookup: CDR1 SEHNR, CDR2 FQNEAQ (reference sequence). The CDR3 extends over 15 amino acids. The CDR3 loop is CASSPRTGDEEKLFF. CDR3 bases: TGTGCCAGCAGCCCCCGGACAGGGGACGAGGAAAAACTGTTTTTT.

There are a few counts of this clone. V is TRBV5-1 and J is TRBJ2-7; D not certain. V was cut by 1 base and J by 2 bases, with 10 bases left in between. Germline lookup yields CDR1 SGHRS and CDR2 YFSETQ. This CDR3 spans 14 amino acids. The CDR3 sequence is CASSLTVLPYEQYF. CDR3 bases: TGCGCCAGCAGCTTGACAGTACTTCCCTACGAGCAGTACTTC.

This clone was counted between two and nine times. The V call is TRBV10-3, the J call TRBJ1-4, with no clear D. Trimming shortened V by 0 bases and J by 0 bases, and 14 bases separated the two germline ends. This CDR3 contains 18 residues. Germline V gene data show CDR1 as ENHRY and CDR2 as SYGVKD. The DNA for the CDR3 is TGTGCCATCAGTGAGTCGCGACACTTCACTGCAACTAATGAAAAACTGTTTTTT. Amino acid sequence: CAISESRHFTATNEKLFF.

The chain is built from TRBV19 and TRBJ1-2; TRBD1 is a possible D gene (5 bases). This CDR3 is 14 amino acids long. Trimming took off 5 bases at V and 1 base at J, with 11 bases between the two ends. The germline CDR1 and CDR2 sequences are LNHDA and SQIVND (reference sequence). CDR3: CASSPTVLNYGYTF. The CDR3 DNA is TGTGCCAGTAGTCCGACAGTCCTTAACTATGGCTACACCTTC.

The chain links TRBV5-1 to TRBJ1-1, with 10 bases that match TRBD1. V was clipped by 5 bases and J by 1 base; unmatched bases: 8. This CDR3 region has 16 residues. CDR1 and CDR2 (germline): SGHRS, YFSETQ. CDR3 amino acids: CASSPGTGVTNTEAFF. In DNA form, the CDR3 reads TGCGCCAGCAGTCCCGGGACAGGGGTTACGAACACTGAAGCTTTCTTT.

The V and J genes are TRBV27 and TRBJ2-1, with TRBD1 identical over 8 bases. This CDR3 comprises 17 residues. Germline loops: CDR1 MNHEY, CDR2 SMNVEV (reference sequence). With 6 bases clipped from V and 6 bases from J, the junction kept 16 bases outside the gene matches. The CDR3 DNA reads TGTGCCAGCAGGCCCCATAGGTTGCAGGGGGCTGTCAATGAGCAGTTCTTC. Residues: CASRPHRLQGAVNEQFF.

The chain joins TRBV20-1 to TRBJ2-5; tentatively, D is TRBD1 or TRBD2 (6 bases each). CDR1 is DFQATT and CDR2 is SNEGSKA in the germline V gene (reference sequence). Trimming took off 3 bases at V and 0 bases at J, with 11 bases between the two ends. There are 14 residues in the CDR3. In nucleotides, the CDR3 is TGCAGTGCTAGTGGGGGGCCGTACCAAGAGACCCAGTACTTC. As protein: CSASGGPYQETQYF.

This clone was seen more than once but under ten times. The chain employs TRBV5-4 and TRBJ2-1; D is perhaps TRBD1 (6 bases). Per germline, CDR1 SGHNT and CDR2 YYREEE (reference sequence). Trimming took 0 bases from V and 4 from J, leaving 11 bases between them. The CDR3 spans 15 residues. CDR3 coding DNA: TGTGCCAGCAGCTTGGACCCAGGGGCATACAATGAGCAGTTCTTC. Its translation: CASSLDPGAYNEQFF.

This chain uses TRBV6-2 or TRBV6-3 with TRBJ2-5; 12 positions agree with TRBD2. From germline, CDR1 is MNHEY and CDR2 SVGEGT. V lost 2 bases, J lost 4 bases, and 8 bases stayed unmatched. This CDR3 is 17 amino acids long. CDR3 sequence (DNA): TGTGCCAGCAGTTACCCAAAACTAGCGGGGGGTTCAGAGACCCAGTACTTC. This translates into CASSYPKLAGGSETQYF.

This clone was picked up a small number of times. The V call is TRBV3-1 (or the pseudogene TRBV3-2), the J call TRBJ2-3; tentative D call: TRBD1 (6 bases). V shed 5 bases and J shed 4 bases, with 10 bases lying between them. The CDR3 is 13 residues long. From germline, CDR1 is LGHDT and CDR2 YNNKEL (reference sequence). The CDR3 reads CASSSPGADTQYF. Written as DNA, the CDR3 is TGTGCCAGCAGCTCCCCAGGGGCAGATACGCAGTATTTT.

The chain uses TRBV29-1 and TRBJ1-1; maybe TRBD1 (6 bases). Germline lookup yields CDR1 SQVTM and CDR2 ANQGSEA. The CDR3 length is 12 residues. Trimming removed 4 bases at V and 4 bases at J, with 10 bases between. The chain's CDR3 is CSVGRGGTEAFF. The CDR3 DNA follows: TGCAGCGTTGGGAGGGGGGGCACTGAAGCTTTCTTT.

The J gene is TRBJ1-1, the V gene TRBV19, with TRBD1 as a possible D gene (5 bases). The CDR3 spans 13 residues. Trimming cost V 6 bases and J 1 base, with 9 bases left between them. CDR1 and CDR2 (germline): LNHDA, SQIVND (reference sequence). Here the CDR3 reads CASSNGQNTEAFF. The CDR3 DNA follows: TGTGCCAGTAGCAACGGACAGAACACTGAAGCTTTCTTT.

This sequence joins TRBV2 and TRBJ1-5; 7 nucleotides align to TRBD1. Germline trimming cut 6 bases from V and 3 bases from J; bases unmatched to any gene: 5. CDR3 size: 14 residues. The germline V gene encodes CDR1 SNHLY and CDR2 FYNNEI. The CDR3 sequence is CASSLGTVNQPQHF. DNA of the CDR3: TGTGCCAGCAGCCTCGGGACAGTCAATCAGCCCCAGCATTTT.

The CDR3 DNA follows: TGTGCCAGCAGTGAAGGACTAGCAGACCCCGGGGAGCTGTTTTTT. Translated, it gives CASSEGLADPGELFF. The V and J genes are TRBV2 and TRBJ2-2; 7 bases line up with TRBD2. After removal of 1 base from V and 6 bases from J, the junction contained 5 bases not matched to a gene. This CDR3 is built from 15 residues. In germline, CDR1 is SNHLY, CDR2 FYNNEI.

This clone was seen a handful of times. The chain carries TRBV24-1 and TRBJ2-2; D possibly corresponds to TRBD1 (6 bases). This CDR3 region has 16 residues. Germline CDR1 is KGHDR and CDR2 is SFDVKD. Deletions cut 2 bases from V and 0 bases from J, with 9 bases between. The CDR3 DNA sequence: TGTGCCACCAGTGATTACAGGGACCCGAACACCGGGGAGCTGTTTTTT. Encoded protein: CATSDYRDPNTGELFF.

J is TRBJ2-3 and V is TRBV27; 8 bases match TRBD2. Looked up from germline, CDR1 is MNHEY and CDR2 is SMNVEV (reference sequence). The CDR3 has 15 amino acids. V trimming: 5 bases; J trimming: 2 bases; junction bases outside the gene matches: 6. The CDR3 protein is CASSPTSAATDTQYF. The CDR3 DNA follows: TGTGCCAGCAGTCCGACTAGCGCCGCCACAGATACGCAGTATTTT.

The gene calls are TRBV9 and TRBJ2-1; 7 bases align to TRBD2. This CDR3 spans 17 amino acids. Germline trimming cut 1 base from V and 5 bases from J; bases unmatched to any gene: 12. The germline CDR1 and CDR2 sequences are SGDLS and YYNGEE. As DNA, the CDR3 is TGTGCCAGCAGCGTAAACCGCCTAGCGGATCTCGACAATGAGCAGTTCTTC. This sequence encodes CASSVNRLADLDNEQFF.

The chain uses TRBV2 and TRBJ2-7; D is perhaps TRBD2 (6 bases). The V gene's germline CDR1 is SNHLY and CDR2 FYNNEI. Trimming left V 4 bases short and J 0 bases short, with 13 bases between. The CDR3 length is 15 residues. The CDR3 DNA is TGTGCCAGCAGTGCTACTAGCTCTAGCTCCTACGAGCAGTACTTC. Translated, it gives CASSATSSSSYEQYF.

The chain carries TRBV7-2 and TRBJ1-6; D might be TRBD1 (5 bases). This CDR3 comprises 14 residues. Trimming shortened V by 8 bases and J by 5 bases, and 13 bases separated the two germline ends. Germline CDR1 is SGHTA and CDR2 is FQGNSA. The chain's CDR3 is CASGAQGDNSPLHF. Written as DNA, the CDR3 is TGTGCCAGCGGGGCCCAAGGGGATAATTCACCCCTCCACTTT.

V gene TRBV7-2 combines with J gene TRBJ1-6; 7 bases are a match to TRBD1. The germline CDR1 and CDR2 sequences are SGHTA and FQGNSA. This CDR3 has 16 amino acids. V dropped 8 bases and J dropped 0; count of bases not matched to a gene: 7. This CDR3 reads CASGRDSNSYNSPLHF. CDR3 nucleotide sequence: TGTGCCAGCGGTCGGGACAGTAACTCCTATAATTCACCCCTCCACTTT. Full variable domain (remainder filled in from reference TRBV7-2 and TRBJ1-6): GAGVSQSPSNKVTEKGKDVELRCDPISGHTALYWYRQSLGQGLEFLIYFQGNSAPDKSGLPSDRFSAERTGGSVSTLTIQRTQQEDSAVYLCASGRDSNSYNSPLHFGNGTRLTVT.

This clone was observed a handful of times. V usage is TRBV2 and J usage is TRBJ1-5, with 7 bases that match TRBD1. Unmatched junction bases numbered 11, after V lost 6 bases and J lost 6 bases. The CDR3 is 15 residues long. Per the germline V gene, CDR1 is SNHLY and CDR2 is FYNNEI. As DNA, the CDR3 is TGTGCCAGCAGAGCCGGGACAGACCCAGGTCAGCCCCAGCATTTT. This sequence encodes CASRAGTDPGQPQHF. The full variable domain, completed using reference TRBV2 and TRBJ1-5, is EPEVTQTPSHQVTQMGQEVILRCVPISNHLYFYWYRQILGQKVEFLVSFYNNEISEKSEIFDDQFSVERPDGSNFTLKIRSTKLEDSAMYFCASRAGTDPGQPQHFGDGTRLSIL.

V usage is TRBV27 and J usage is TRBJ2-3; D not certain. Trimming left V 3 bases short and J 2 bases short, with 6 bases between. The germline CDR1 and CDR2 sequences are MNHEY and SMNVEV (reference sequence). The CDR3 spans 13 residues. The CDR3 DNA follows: TGTGCCAGCAGTTTCAGGTTCACAGATACGCAGTATTTT. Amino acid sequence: CASSFRFTDTQYF.

CDR3 loop: CAISEGLARKNTGELFF. The CDR3 nucleotides are TGTGCCATCAGTGAAGGACTAGCAAGGAAGAACACCGGGGAGCTGTTTTTT. The chain uses TRBV10-3 and TRBJ2-2; TRBD2 agrees at 8 bases. The CDR3 contains 17 residues. Germline V CDR1 and CDR2: ENHRY, SYGVKD. The ends lost 3 bases at V and 1 base at J; junction bases unmatched: 7.

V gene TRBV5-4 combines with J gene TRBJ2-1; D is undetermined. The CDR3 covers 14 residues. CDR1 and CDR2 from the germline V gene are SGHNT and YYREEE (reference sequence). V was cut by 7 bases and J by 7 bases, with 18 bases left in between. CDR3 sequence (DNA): TGTGCCAGCTCCCCTAGGATAGTGGGTAATGAGCAGTTCTTC. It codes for CASSPRIVGNEQFF.

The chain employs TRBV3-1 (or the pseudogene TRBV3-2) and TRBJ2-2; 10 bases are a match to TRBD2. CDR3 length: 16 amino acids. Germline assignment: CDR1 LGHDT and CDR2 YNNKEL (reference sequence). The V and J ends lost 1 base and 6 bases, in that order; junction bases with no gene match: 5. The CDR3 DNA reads TGTGCCAGCAGCCAAGGCCCTGGGACTAGCGCCGGGGAGCTGTTTTTT. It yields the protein CASSQGPGTSAGELFF.

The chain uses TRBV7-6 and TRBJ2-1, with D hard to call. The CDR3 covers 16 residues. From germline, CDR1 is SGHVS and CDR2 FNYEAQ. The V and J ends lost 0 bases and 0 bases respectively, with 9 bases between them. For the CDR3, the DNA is TGTGCCAGCAGCTTAGCCGGTCCGAGCTCCTACAATGAGCAGTTCTTC. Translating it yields CASSLAGPSSYNEQFF.

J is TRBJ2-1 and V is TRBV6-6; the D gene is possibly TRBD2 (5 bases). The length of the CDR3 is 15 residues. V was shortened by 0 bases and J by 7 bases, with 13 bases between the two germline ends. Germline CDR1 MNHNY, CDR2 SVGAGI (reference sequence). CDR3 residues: CASSYSGDWANEQFF. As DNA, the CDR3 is TGTGCCAGCAGTTACTCCGGGGATTGGGCGAATGAGCAGTTCTTC.

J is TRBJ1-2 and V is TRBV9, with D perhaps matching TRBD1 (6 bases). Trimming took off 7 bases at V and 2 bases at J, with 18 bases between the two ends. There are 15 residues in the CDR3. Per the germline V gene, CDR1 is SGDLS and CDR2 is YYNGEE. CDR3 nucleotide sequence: TGTGCCAGCCGAGGTCGGGACACTGGCAACTATGGCTACACCTTC. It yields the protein CASRGRDTGNYGYTF.

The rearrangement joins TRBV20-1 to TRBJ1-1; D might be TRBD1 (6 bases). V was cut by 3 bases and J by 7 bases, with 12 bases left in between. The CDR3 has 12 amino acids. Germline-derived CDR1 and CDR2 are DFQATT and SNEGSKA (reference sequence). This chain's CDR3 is CSASTGIYEAFF. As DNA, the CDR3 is TGCAGTGCTAGTACAGGGATCTATGAAGCTTTCTTT.

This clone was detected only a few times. The CDR3 here is CASSIDRGNEQFF. CDR3 DNA: TGTGCCAGTAGTATAGATCGGGGGAATGAGCAGTTCTTC. V is TRBV19 and J is TRBJ2-1, with D perhaps matching TRBD2 (6 bases). This CDR3 contains 13 residues. With 0 bases removed from V and 7 bases from J, the gap between germline ends came to 7 bases. CDR1 is LNHDA and CDR2 is SQIVND in the germline V gene (reference sequence).